This T cell receptor (beta chain) comes out of a study of blood T cell repertoires in COVID-19. Study summary: COVID-19 samples collected from the United States, Italy and Spain covered acute and convalescent phases. PBMCs, B-cell-depleted T cells, or T cells were the source of the cDNA or gDNA that made up the material.

Per the original data handling: Amplification of reference gene primers was used by the study to estimate nucleated cell counts. Profiling relied on immunoSEQ multiplex PCR, and the TCRdb table lists in-frame clones only, not all of them. The V and J calls and clone size were taken over from that table, and D and trimming were inferred from the DNA. The sample includes under 300,000 clones, around nine tenths of them seen just once. The CDR3 contains 13 residues. J was trimmed by 5 bases and V by 8 bases; bases with no gene match: 6. From germline, CDR1 is MNHEY and CDR2 SVGAGI. The TCR originated in a woman between 70 and 85 years old with active or convalescent COVID-19. This sequence joins TRBV6-5 and TRBJ1-5, with 7 nucleotides matching TRBD1. The sample was peripheral blood. CDR3 bases: TGTGCCAGCTGGCGACAGGGTGATCAGCCCCAGCATTTT. Its protein product is CASWRQGDQPQHF.